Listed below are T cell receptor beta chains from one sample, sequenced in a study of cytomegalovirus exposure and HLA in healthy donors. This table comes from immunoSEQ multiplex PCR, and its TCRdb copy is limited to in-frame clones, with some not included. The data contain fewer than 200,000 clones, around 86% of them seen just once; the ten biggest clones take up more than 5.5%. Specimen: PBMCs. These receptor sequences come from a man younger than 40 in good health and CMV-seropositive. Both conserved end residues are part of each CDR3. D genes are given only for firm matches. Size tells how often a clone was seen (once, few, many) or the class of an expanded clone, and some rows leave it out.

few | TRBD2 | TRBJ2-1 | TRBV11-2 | TGTGCCAGCAGCTTAGACTTAGCGGGAGTTTACAATGAGCAGTTCTTC | CASSLDLAGVYNEQFF
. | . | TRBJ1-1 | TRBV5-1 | TGCGCCAGCAGCTTGGGGGGCAGCACGAACACTGAAGCTTTCTTT | CASSLGGSTNTEAFF
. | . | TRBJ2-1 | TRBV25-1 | TGTGCCAGCAGTGAAGCGGGGCACGGTGAGCAGTTCTTC | CASSEAGHGEQFF
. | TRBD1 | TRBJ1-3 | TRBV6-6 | TGTGCCAGCAGTTATGAGACAGGGGGAAACACCATATATTTT | CASSYETGGNTIYF
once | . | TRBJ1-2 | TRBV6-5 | TGTGCCAGCAGTTACGCCCGGGGCTATGGCTACACCTTC | CASSYARGYGYTF
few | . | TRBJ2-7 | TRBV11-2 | TGTGCCAGCAGCTTACAGGACAGCGAGCAGTACTTC | CASSLQDSEQYF
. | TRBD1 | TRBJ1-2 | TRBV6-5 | TGTGCCAGCAGTTACCTACAGGGGGATCGCTATGGCTACACCTTC | CASSYLQGDRYGYTF
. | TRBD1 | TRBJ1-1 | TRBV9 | TGTGCCAGCAGCGTAGGAGGGGGCGGGGGGAACACTGAAGCTTTCTTT | CASSVGGGGGNTEAFF
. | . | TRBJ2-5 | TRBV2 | TGTGCCAGCACCCAGAGGGGGATAGGCCAAGAGACCCAGTACTTC | CASTQRGIGQETQYF
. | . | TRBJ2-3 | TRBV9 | TGTGCCAGCAGCGTAGAGGAGTACCCAGGCACAGATACGCAGTATTTT | CASSVEEYPGTDTQYF
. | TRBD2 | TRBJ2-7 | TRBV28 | TGTGCCAGCAGTTCCCCCGCGACTAGCGGGAGGGCTTTAAGCTCCTACGAGCAGTACTTC | CASSSPATSGRALSSYEQYF
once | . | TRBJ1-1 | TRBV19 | TGTGCCAGTAGTATCACGTCTGGGGTTTCTGAAGCTTTCTTT | CASSITSGVSEAFF
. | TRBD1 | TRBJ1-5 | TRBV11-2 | TGTGCCAGCAGCCCCAGGGGGCTTAGCAATCAGCCCCAGCATTTT | CASSPRGLSNQPQHF
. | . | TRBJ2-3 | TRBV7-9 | TGTGCCAGCAGCTTAGCCACAGATACGCAGTATTTT | CASSLATDTQYF
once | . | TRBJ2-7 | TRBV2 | TGTGCCAGCAGTGAAGAGGGGACTGCGTCCTACGAGCAGTACTTC | CASSEEGTASYEQYF
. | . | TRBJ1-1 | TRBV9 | TGTGCCAGCAGCGTAGTTCAAGGGGTGAACACTGAAGCTTTCTTT | CASSVVQGVNTEAFF
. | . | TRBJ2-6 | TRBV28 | TGTGCCAGCAGCCCTGTAGTCTCTGGGGCCAACGTCCTGACTTTC | CASSPVVSGANVLTF
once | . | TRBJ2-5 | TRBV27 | TGTGCCAGCAGTTTTTTCAGGACAGCCGAGACCCAGTACTTC | CASSFFRTAETQYF
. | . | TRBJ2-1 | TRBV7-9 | TGTGCCAGCAGCTTGGAGGACAGAACCAATGAGCAGTTCTTC | CASSLEDRTNEQFF
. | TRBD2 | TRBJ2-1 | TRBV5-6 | TGTGCCAGCTGCCCACTAGCGGGAGGGCACAATGAGCAGTTCTTC | CASCPLAGGHNEQFF
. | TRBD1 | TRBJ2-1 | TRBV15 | TGTGCCACCAGCAGAGGACAGGGTTCCTACAATGAGCAGTTCTTC | CATSRGQGSYNEQFF
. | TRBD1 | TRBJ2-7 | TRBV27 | TGTGCCAGCAGTTTTGGACAGGACTACGAGCAGTACTTC | CASSFGQDYEQYF
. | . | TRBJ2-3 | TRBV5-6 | TGTGCCAGCAGCCTCATTGACTGGACAGATACGCAGTATTTT | CASSLIDWTDTQYF
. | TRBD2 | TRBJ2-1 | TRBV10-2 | TGCGCCACTGCGGGACTAGCGGGAGGGGATGAGCAGTTCTTC | CATAGLAGGDEQFF
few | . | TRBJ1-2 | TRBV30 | TGTGCCTGGAGTACGGGGGGCTATGGCTACACCTTC | CAWSTGGYGYTF
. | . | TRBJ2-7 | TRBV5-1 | TGCGCCAGCAGCTTGTACGGCTACGAGCAGTACTTC | CASSLYGYEQYF
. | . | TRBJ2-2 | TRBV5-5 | TGTGCCAGCAGCTTATGGGGAACCGGGGAGCTGTTTTTT | CASSLWGTGELFF
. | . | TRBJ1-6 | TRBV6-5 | TGTGCCAGCAGGGGGGGCGGACGGGGCTATTCACCCCTCCACTTT | CASRGGGRGYSPLHF
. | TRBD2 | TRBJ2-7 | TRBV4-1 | TGCGCCAGCAGCCAAGATCTCCTCCTAGCGGCAACCTACGAGCAGTACTTC | CASSQDLLLAATYEQYF
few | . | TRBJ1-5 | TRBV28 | TGTGCCAGCAGGGGGCAGCCTGGGCCCCAGCATTTT | CASRGQPGPQHF
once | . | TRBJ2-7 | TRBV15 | TGTGCCACCAGCAAGAATTTGGGGGTCGGTTACGAGCAGTACTTC | CATSKNLGVGYEQYF
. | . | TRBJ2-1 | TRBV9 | TGTGCCAGCAGTCATACAGGGATATCCTACAATGAGCAGTTCTTC | CASSHTGISYNEQFF
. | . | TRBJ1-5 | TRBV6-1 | TGTGGAGGACACGAGTATAGCAATCAGCCCCAGCATTTT | CGGHEYSNQPQHF
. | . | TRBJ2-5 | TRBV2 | TGTGCCAGCAGTCCTACAGGGTTACAAGAGACCCAGTACTTC | CASSPTGLQETQYF
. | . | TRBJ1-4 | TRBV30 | TGTGCCGGAAGACATGCGGCTAATGAAAAACTGTTTTTT | CAGRHAANEKLFF
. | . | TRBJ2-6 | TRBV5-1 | TGCGCCAGCACCCACTCTGGGGCCAACGTCCTGACTTTC | CASTHSGANVLTF
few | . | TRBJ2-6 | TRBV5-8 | TGTGCCAGCAGCTTGGGGGGGGATGGGGCCAACGTCCTGACTTTC | CASSLGGDGANVLTF
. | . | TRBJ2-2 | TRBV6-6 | TGTGCCAGCAGTTACTCGGGCAGCGAGGCCGGGGAGCTGTTTTTT | CASSYSGSEAGELFF
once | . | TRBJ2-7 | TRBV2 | TGTGCCAGCAGTGAAGGAGACCGTTTTACCTACGAGCAGTACTTC | CASSEGDRFTYEQYF
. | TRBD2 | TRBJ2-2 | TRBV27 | TGTGCCAGCAGTTTCCTCGCGGGAGGTGGCACCGGGGAGCTGTTTTTT | CASSFLAGGGTGELFF
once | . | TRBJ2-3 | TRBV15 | TGTGCCACCAGCATCCCGGGGGGACACGGGTTAGATACGCAGTATTTT | CATSIPGGHGLDTQYF
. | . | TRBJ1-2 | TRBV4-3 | TGCGCCAGCAGCCCGCCCCCCGGGGCGAAGGGGGACGTTTTCTATGGCTACACCTTC | CASSPPPGAKGDVFYGYTF
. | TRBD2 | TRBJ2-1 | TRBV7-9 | TGTGCCAGCAGACGTCGGGAGCGGGGGGGCACGGATGAGCAGTTCTTC | CASRRRERGGTDEQFF
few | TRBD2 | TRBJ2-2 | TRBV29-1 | TGCAGCGTTGTATTACTAGCGGGGGACACCGGGGAGCTGTTTTTT | CSVVLLAGDTGELFF
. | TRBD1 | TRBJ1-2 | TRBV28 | TGTGCCAGCAGCGGTGGAGAGGGGGCTATTGGCTACACCTTC | CASSGGEGAIGYTF
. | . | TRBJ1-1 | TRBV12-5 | TGTGCTAGTGGTTTAGAGGTGGGCACTGAAGCTTTCTTT | CASGLEVGTEAFF
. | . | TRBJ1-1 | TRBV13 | TGTGCCAGCAGCTCCGAAGGGGAGGGGCAAATGAACACTGAAGCTTTCTTT | CASSSEGEGQMNTEAFF
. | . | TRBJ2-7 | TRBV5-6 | TGTGCCAGCAGTTTTGATACATACGAGCAGTACTTC | CASSFDTYEQYF
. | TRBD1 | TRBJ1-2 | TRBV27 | TGTGCCAGCAGCTGGACAGGGACTCTTGGCTACACCTTC | CASSWTGTLGYTF
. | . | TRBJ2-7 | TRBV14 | TGTGCCAGCAGCCCTGCCCGGCACAACTGGGACTTCTATGCCTACGAGCAGTACTTC | CASSPARHNWDFYAYEQYF